This T cell receptor (beta chain) is drawn from a study of blood T cell repertoires in COVID-19. In the study overall: Acute-phase and convalescent COVID-19 samples originated in the United States, Italy and Spain. Nucleic acid was either cDNA or gDNA, and it came from T cells, B-cell-depleted T cells, or PBMCs.

Study processing details: Reference gene primer amplification in the assay estimated nucleated cell counts. Sequenced by immunoSEQ multiplex PCR; TCRdb stores in-frame clones only, minus some. V and J calls and clone size are given by that table; D and trimming were obtained from the DNA. The sample lists more than 85,000 clones, around 82% occurring once. The source of this sequence is a woman aged 55-75 years with acute or convalescent COVID-19. The specimen was peripheral blood.

CDR3 sequence: CASSPRTDLNTEAFF. The CDR3 coding sequence is TGTGCCAGCTCACCCCGGACAGACCTGAACACTGAAGCTTTCTTT. The rearrangement uses TRBV18 and TRBJ1-1; D might be TRBD1 (6 bases). V lost 3 bases and J 0 bases, leaving 11 bases between the germline ends. The CDR3 contains 15 residues. CDR1 is KGHSH and CDR2 is LQKENI in the germline V gene.